This TCR beta chain was sequenced for a study of cytomegalovirus exposure and HLA in healthy donors. The overall study: There were 75 million to 95 million unique TCRs (from HLA-typed donors) in an early data release. Study outcomes and limitations: Reports showed the classifier diagnosing cytomegalovirus status with high specificity and sensitivity.

The PCR contained 60 Vbeta and 13 Jbeta primers. Here immunoSEQ multiplex PCR was the method, and the copy in TCRdb shows in-frame clones only, minus some. The sample has roughly 160,000 clones, approximately 77% seen once. From germline, CDR1 is MNHEY and CDR2 SMNVEV (reference sequence). The CDR3 is made up of 11 amino acids. Trimming removed 6 bases from V and 7 bases from J, with 7 bases in between. Regarding this clone: What it binds is unknown.

Donors consisted of healthy bone marrow donors. The chain employs TRBV27 and TRBJ2-1; no clear D. The sample comprised PBMCs. The receptor was derived from a man aged 50-60 years in good health and CMV-seropositive. CDR3 nucleotide sequence: TGTGCCAGCAGCCACTCTAATGAGCAGTTCTTC. Amino acids: CASSHSNEQFF.